The source of this T cell receptor (beta chain) is a study of OX40 agonist ivuxolimab in advanced cancers. Study context: Patients receiving dose escalation had hepatocellular carcinoma, melanoma, renal cell or head and neck cancer. Two patients with cutaneous melanoma and one with hepatocellular carcinoma, three in total, showed partial responses. General observations from the study: Low normalized T-cell clonal expansion also characterized some of the nonresponders.

Profiled with immunoSEQ multiplex PCR; TCRdb holds only in-frame clones, not every one. The data hold some 35,000 clones, with about 87% observed a single time. About this clone itself: The antigen is unknown.

The CDR3 extends over 13 amino acids. V was cut by 7 bases and J by 2 bases, with 12 bases left in between. The germline V gene has CDR1 SNHLY and CDR2 FYNNEI. The chain is built from TRBV2 and TRBJ2-7; weak D call: TRBD1 (6 bases). The material sequenced was CD4+ or CD8+ T cells sorted from blood, taken in a trial of the OX40 agonist ivuxolimab. The origin of this receptor is an adult with an advanced solid tumor such as melanoma, head and neck, liver or kidney cancer. In nucleotides, the CDR3 is TGTGCCAGCACCCTGACAGGAGCCTACGAGCAGTACTTC. Encoded protein: CASTLTGAYEQYF.